The 23 T cell receptor beta chains below come from one sample, sequenced in a study of blood T cell repertoires in COVID-19. Sequencing used immunoSEQ multiplex PCR; TCRdb keeps in-frame clones, though not all of them. The sample records over 120,000 clones, approximately 78% being singletons. Sequencing was done on a sample of PBMCs or T cells enriched from blood (not recorded which). The receptors were gathered from a woman between 50 and 59 years old who had recovered from COVID-19.

CDR3 bases: TGTGCCAGCAGCGTAGTGGCTAGCGCGCGGGTCTACAATGAGCAGTTCTTC. Protein sequence: CASSVVASARVYNEQFF. The chain recombines TRBV9 with TRBJ2-1, with D tentatively TRBD2 (6 bases). The CDR3 sequence is 17 residues long. Germline V lookup: CDR1 SGDLS, CDR2 YYNGEE. V lost 0 bases to trimming and J lost 3 bases, with 16 bases between them.

The chain employs TRBV27 and TRBJ1-6, with D possibly being TRBD1 (5 bases). Germline CDR1 reads MNHEY; CDR2 reads SMNVEV (reference sequence). V dropped 3 bases and J dropped 10 bases, with 7 bases sitting between them. CDR3 length: 12 residues. The CDR3 loop is CASSLGRSPLHF. The CDR3 nucleotides are TGTGCCAGCAGTTTGGGGCGGTCACCCCTCCACTTT.

The V call is TRBV15, the J call TRBJ2-7; 8 bases are shared with TRBD1. The J segment lost 3 bases and the V segment lost 0 bases, leaving 7 bases of the junction unmatched. CDR1 and CDR2 from the germline V gene are LNHNV and YYDKDF (reference sequence). The CDR3 spans 16 residues. The CDR3 sequence is CATSRDRTGINYEQYF. The CDR3 region has the DNA TGTGCCACCAGCAGAGACCGGACAGGGATAAACTACGAGCAGTACTTC.

V and J are TRBV5-1 and TRBJ2-1; 9 bases line up with TRBD1. CDR1 and CDR2 (germline): SGHRS, YFSETQ. The ends lost 5 bases at V and 7 bases at J; junction bases unmatched: 4. This CDR3 has 13 residues. CDR3 sequence (DNA): TGCGCCAGCAGGGGGACAGGGAGAAATGAGCAGTTCTTC. Its protein is CASRGTGRNEQFF.

This sequence joins TRBV11-2 and TRBJ1-1, with D possibly matching TRBD1 (6 bases). The germline V gene encodes CDR1 SGHAT and CDR2 FQNNGV. Trimming shortened V by 5 bases and J by 0 bases, and 16 bases separated the two germline ends. This CDR3 has 16 residues. CDR3 region: CASSPRGGAMNTEAFF. CDR3 nucleotide sequence: TGTGCCAGCAGCCCGAGGGGGGGCGCGATGAACACTGAAGCTTTCTTT.

This clone was seen repeatedly, ten times or more. The chain has TRBV28 and TRBJ1-3; TRBD1 matches at 8 bases. Germline CDR1 and CDR2: MDHEN and SYDVKM. The CDR3 totals 14 residues. With 5 bases clipped from V and 4 bases from J, the junction kept 4 bases outside the gene matches. CDR3 sequence reads: CASSPPGGGNTIYF. CDR3 coding DNA: TGTGCCAGCAGTCCACCAGGGGGCGGAAACACCATATATTTT.

The chain has TRBV28 and TRBJ1-1, with 7 bases identical to TRBD1. This CDR3 spans 11 amino acids. The germline gives CDR1 MDHEN, CDR2 SYDVKM. V lost 7 bases, J lost 11 bases, and 7 bases stayed unmatched. The CDR3 DNA sequence: TGTGCCAGCAAAAGGGGGCCACAGGCTTTCTTT. It encodes CASKRGPQAFF.

The chain combines TRBV2 with TRBJ1-2; D might be TRBD1 (5 bases). Germline V gene data show CDR1 as SNHLY and CDR2 as FYNNEI. This CDR3 has 15 residues. V dropped 3 bases and J dropped 4 bases, with 15 bases sitting between them. CDR3 in DNA: TGTGCCAGCAGTGAGGCGGGACCTACGGGCTATGGCTACACCTTC. It specifies CASSEAGPTGYGYTF.

This sequence joins TRBV7-2 and TRBJ1-1; 9 positions match TRBD1. V shed 5 bases, J shed 7 bases, and the junction held 8 bases outside the gene matches. Per germline, CDR1 SGHTA and CDR2 FQGNSA. This CDR3 has 14 amino acids. The CDR3 sequence: CASSPQGQGFEAFF. CDR3 sequence (DNA): TGTGCCAGCAGCCCTCAGGGACAGGGCTTTGAAGCTTTCTTT.

The chain links TRBV18 to TRBJ2-4, with 8 positions matching TRBD1. With 2 bases clipped from V and 0 bases from J, the junction kept 3 bases outside the gene matches. This CDR3 spans 16 amino acids. CDR1 is KGHSH and CDR2 is LQKENI in the germline V gene. The DNA for the CDR3 is TGTGCCAGCTCACCAGGACAGGGCCTAGCCAAAAACATTCAGTACTTC. This sequence encodes CASSPGQGLAKNIQYF.

This chain joins TRBV4-2 and TRBJ1-2, with 7 bases matching TRBD1. In germline, CDR1 is LGHNA, CDR2 YNFKEQ. The CDR3 contains 18 residues. The J segment lost 0 bases and the V segment lost 4 bases, leaving 14 bases of the junction unmatched. As DNA, the CDR3 is TGTGCCAGCAGCCCTCTCCCCATGACAGGGCAAACTAACTATGGCTACACCTTC. Encoded protein: CASSPLPMTGQTNYGYTF.

The CDR3, as DNA: TGCGCCAGCAGTGAGTCGGGACTAGCTGGCACAGATACGCAGTATTTT. Translating gives CASSESGLAGTDTQYF. The genes are TRBV10-1 and TRBJ2-3; 9 nucleotides align to TRBD2. V trimming: 0 bases; J trimming: 1 base; junction bases outside the gene matches: 2. CDR3 length: 16 residues. Looked up from germline, CDR1 is WNHNN and CDR2 is SYGVQD (reference sequence).

The gene calls are TRBV14 and TRBJ2-3; no reliable D call. Per the germline V gene, CDR1 is SGHDN and CDR2 is FVKESK. This CDR3 contains 13 residues. Trimming removed 5 bases at V and 4 bases at J, with 10 bases between. The CDR3 loop is CASSVQEADTQYF. The CDR3 nucleotides read TGTGCCAGCAGCGTTCAAGAGGCAGATACGCAGTATTTT.

The chain uses TRBV15 and TRBJ1-5; 8 bases agree with TRBD1. The CDR3 contains 16 residues. The trim removed 0 bases at V and 1 base at J, leaving 2 bases unmatched. The germline CDR1 and CDR2 sequences are LNHNV and YYDKDF (reference sequence). Written as DNA, the CDR3 is TGTGCCACCAGCAGAGAGGGGACAGGCAGCAATCAGCCCCAGCATTTT. This gives the protein CATSREGTGSNQPQHF.

This clone was recorded a few times. The chain combines TRBV28 with TRBJ2-7, with 9 bases lining up with TRBD1. Germline V gives CDR1 MDHEN, CDR2 SYDVKM. V lost 6 bases and J lost 2; bases outside the gene matches: 2. The CDR3 has 13 amino acids. CDR3 residues: CASSWTGAYEQYV. In nucleotides, the CDR3 is TGTGCCAGCAGCTGGACAGGGGCCTACGAGCAGTACGTC.

A few counts support this clone. This chain links TRBV7-8 with TRBJ1-6; D is ambiguous. This CDR3 spans 17 amino acids. Trimming left V 2 bases short and J 0 bases short, with 11 bases between. CDR1 and CDR2 from the germline V gene are SGHVS and FQNEAQ. CDR3 sequence: CASSLTPGSSYNSPLHF. As DNA, the CDR3 is TGTGCCAGCAGCTTAACCCCAGGAAGCTCCTATAATTCACCCCTCCACTTT.

This sequence joins TRBV6-1 and TRBJ1-5; TRBD1 aligns across 7 bases. V shed 0 bases and J 2 bases; nucleotides not matched to a gene: 7. CDR3 length equals 17 residues. CDR1 is MNHNS and CDR2 is SASEGT in the germline V gene. The CDR3 spells CASSEAPGGRGNQPQHF. The CDR3 bases are TGTGCCAGCAGTGAAGCGCCAGGGGGAAGAGGCAATCAGCCCCAGCATTTT.

V and J are TRBV4-1 and TRBJ2-6; D uncertain. V was shortened by 1 base and J by 0 bases, with 4 bases between the two germline ends. The CDR3 sequence is 15 residues long. Germline V CDR1 and CDR2: MGHRA, YSYEKL. DNA of the CDR3: TGCGCCAGCAGCCAAGTCAACTCTGGGGCCAACGTCCTGACTTTC. Translation gives CASSQVNSGANVLTF.

V gene TRBV18 combines with J gene TRBJ1-1; 7 bases match TRBD1. The CDR3 is 16 residues long. V gave up 2 bases and J gave up 2 bases; unmatched junction bases: 8. From germline, CDR1 is KGHSH and CDR2 LQKENI. Here the CDR3 DNA reads TGTGCCAGCTCACCAGCTACAGGGGCACTAAACACTGAAGCTTTCTTT. Translating gives CASSPATGALNTEAFF.

This chain links TRBV11-1 with TRBJ2-3, with TRBD1 identical over 8 bases. The ends lost 5 bases at V and 0 bases at J; junction bases unmatched: 4. CDR3 size: 15 residues. Germline-derived CDR1 and CDR2 are SGHAT and FQDESV (reference sequence). As DNA, the CDR3 is TGTGCCAGCAGCAAAGACAGGGGTAGCACAGATACGCAGTATTTT. It codes for CASSKDRGSTDTQYF.

This chain uses TRBV7-9 with TRBJ1-4; 7 bases map to TRBD1. The CDR3 loop spans 14 amino acids. Germline V gives CDR1 SEHNR, CDR2 FQNEAQ (reference sequence). V lost 5 bases to trimming and J lost 6 bases; unmatched junction nucleotides: 6. The DNA of the CDR3 is TGTGCCAGCAGCATCACCGGGACAGATGAAAAACTGTTTTTT. This codes for CASSITGTDEKLFF. Supplemented by reference TRBV7-9 and TRBJ1-4, the full variable domain reads DTGVSQNPRHKITKRGQNVTFRCDPISEHNRLYWYRQTLGQGPEFLTYFQNEAQLEKSRLLSDRFSAERPKGSFSTLEIQRTEQGDSAMYLCASSITGTDEKLFFGSGTQLSVL.

The genes are TRBV29-1 and TRBJ2-1; D remains ambiguous. Germline V gene data show CDR1 as SQVTM and CDR2 as ANQGSEA. The V end lost 2 bases, the J end lost 5 bases, and 13 bases lay between the germline ends. CDR3 length equals 14 residues. The CDR3 nucleotides are TGCAGCGTTGAAAAGACTGAGCGCGACAATGAGCAGTTCTTC. As protein: CSVEKTERDNEQFF.

The chain couples TRBV6-5 to TRBJ1-1, with 8 bases fitting TRBD1. Trimming removed 8 bases from V and 3 bases from J; junction bases left unmatched: 5. The CDR3 extends over 13 amino acids. Germline V gene data show CDR1 as MNHEY and CDR2 as SVGAGI. CDR3 protein: CASFGQGDTEAFF. The CDR3 bases are TGTGCCAGCTTCGGACAGGGTGACACTGAAGCTTTCTTT.